These T cell receptor beta chains were read from a single sample in a study of human versus mouse CDR3 diversity and MHC coevolution. The repertoire was sequenced with immunoSEQ multiplex PCR; TCRdb's copy has only in-frame clones and lacks some. The table records roughly 80,000 clones, 80% to 95% of them present only once. The sequencing input was naive CD4+ T cells from blood. The receptors here all came from a person between 25 and 69 years old in good health. CDR3s include the opening cysteine and the closing phenylalanine or tryptophan. The D gene is left open where the match is weak. A clone size is listed for some rows: how often the clone was seen (once, few, many), or a class if it is expanded.

d_gene: .; v_gene: TRBV30; j_gene: TRBJ1-4; abundance: .; CDR3aa: CAWGPLWGRNEKLFF; CDR3nt: TGTGCCTGGGGCCCCCTCTGGGGCCGGAATGAAAAACTGTTTTTT
d_gene: .; v_gene: TRBV5-4; j_gene: TRBJ1-2; abundance: .; CDR3aa: CASSPDSYGYTF; CDR3nt: TGTGCCAGCAGCCCGGACAGCTATGGCTACACCTTC
d_gene: .; v_gene: TRBV12-5; j_gene: TRBJ2-1; abundance: .; CDR3aa: CASGLGLAEQFNEQFF; CDR3nt: TGTGCTAGTGGTTTGGGTCTGGCGGAGCAATTCAATGAGCAGTTCTTC
d_gene: .; v_gene: TRBV5-4; j_gene: TRBJ1-2; abundance: .; CDR3aa: CASSAGAPAGNYGYTF; CDR3nt: TGTGCCAGCAGCGCGGGGGCACCAGCGGGGAACTATGGCTACACCTTC
d_gene: TRBD2; v_gene: TRBV5-1; j_gene: TRBJ2-3; abundance: .; CDR3aa: CASSLGLAGIHTDTQYF; CDR3nt: TGCGCCAGCAGCTTGGGACTAGCGGGGATACACACAGATACGCAGTATTTT
d_gene: TRBD1; v_gene: TRBV6-5; j_gene: TRBJ1-6; abundance: once; CDR3aa: CASSWGQGDNSPLHF; CDR3nt: TGTGCCAGCAGTTGGGGACAGGGTGATAATTCACCCCTCCACTTT
d_gene: .; v_gene: TRBV30; j_gene: TRBJ2-5; abundance: .; CDR3aa: CAWSVRETQYF; CDR3nt: TGTGCCTGGAGTGTCAGGGAGACCCAGTACTTC
d_gene: TRBD2; v_gene: TRBV27; j_gene: TRBJ2-3; abundance: .; CDR3aa: CASSPGLAGGPVDTQYF; CDR3nt: TGTGCCAGCAGTCCCGGACTAGCGGGGGGGCCGGTAGATACGCAGTATTTT
d_gene: .; v_gene: TRBV14; j_gene: TRBJ1-2; abundance: .; CDR3aa: CASSPRINYGYTF; CDR3nt: TGTGCCAGCAGCCCGAGGATAAACTATGGCTACACCTTC
d_gene: .; v_gene: TRBV5-1; j_gene: TRBJ1-1; abundance: .; CDR3aa: CASSLDPDTEAFF; CDR3nt: TGCGCCAGCAGCTTGGATCCCGACACTGAAGCTTTCTTT
d_gene: .; v_gene: TRBV5-6; j_gene: TRBJ2-7; abundance: .; CDR3aa: CASSLTPGEQYF; CDR3nt: TGTGCCAGCAGCTTGACTCCGGGTGAGCAGTACTTC
d_gene: TRBD2; v_gene: TRBV15; j_gene: TRBJ2-1; abundance: .; CDR3aa: CATSRGPGLAKNEQFF; CDR3nt: TGTGCCACCAGCAGGGGACCGGGACTAGCCAAGAATGAGCAGTTCTTC
d_gene: .; v_gene: TRBV30; j_gene: TRBJ1-6; abundance: .; CDR3aa: CAWSGPATGINSPLHF; CDR3nt: TGTGCCTGGAGTGGCCCTGCTACAGGAATCAATTCACCCCTCCACTTT
d_gene: TRBD1; v_gene: TRBV9; j_gene: TRBJ2-7; abundance: .; CDR3aa: CASSVGTALLDEQYF; CDR3nt: TGTGCCAGCAGCGTTGGGACAGCCTTACTCGACGAGCAGTACTTC
d_gene: .; v_gene: TRBV6-6; j_gene: TRBJ1-3; abundance: .; CDR3aa: CASRGTGRSGNTIYF; CDR3nt: TGTGCCAGCAGGGGTACAGGACGCTCTGGAAACACCATATATTTT
d_gene: .; v_gene: TRBV19; j_gene: TRBJ1-1; abundance: .; CDR3aa: CASRYGRLNTEAFF; CDR3nt: TGTGCCAGTAGGTATGGGAGGCTGAACACTGAAGCTTTCTTT
d_gene: TRBD1; v_gene: TRBV10-3; j_gene: TRBJ2-7; abundance: .; CDR3aa: CAISRELGTAYEQYF; CDR3nt: TGTGCCATCAGCCGTGAACTGGGGACAGCCTACGAGCAGTACTTC
d_gene: TRBD2; v_gene: TRBV5-4; j_gene: TRBJ2-5; abundance: .; CDR3aa: CASSLGTSGGQETQYF; CDR3nt: TGTGCCAGCAGCTTGGGGACTAGCGGGGGGCAGGAGACCCAGTACTTC
d_gene: TRBD1; v_gene: TRBV7-2; j_gene: TRBJ1-1; abundance: .; CDR3aa: CASSLSRGDRGTWTEAFF; CDR3nt: TGTGCCAGCAGCTTATCACGGGGGGACAGGGGGACCTGGACTGAAGCTTTCTTT
d_gene: TRBD1; v_gene: TRBV28; j_gene: TRBJ1-2; abundance: few; CDR3aa: CASSFNGGTDYGYTF; CDR3nt: TGTGCCAGCAGTTTTAATGGCGGGACAGACTATGGCTACACCTTC
d_gene: .; v_gene: TRBV5-4; j_gene: TRBJ1-2; abundance: .; CDR3aa: CASSLQGSYYGYTF; CDR3nt: TGTGCCAGCAGCTTGCAGGGGAGCTACTATGGCTACACCTTC
d_gene: TRBD1; v_gene: TRBV5-4; j_gene: TRBJ2-1; abundance: .; CDR3aa: CASSLTGGFGNEQFF; CDR3nt: TGTGCCAGCAGCTTGACAGGGGGCTTTGGTAATGAGCAGTTCTTC
d_gene: TRBD1; v_gene: TRBV5-1; j_gene: TRBJ1-1; abundance: .; CDR3aa: CASSLATGSGTEAFF; CDR3nt: TGCGCCAGCAGCTTGGCGACAGGGAGCGGCACTGAAGCTTTCTTT
d_gene: TRBD2; v_gene: TRBV7-6; j_gene: TRBJ2-3; abundance: .; CDR3aa: CASSPVGGGGDTQYF; CDR3nt: TGTGCCAGCAGCCCCGTGGGCGGGGGAGGAGATACGCAGTATTTT
d_gene: .; v_gene: TRBV18; j_gene: TRBJ2-7; abundance: .; CDR3aa: CASSPDRNKPYEQYF; CDR3nt: TGTGCCAGCTCACCAGACAGGAATAAGCCCTACGAGCAGTACTTC
d_gene: TRBD1; v_gene: TRBV19; j_gene: TRBJ2-7; abundance: .; CDR3aa: CASTIKPGQLNSEQYF; CDR3nt: TGTGCCAGTACCATAAAACCGGGACAGTTAAATTCCGAGCAGTACTTC